This T cell receptor beta chain originates from a study of cytomegalovirus exposure and HLA in healthy donors. Study findings and constraints: The study designated 164 TCR beta chains cytomegalovirus-associated. Confirmation was obtained in vitro that a few CMV-associated chains are specific for CMV antigens. According to a later analysis, TCR clusters from the first cohort tended to co-occur in the 120 or so validation repertoires.

This CDR3 spans 17 amino acids. After removal of 2 bases from V and 2 bases from J, the junction contained 10 bases not matched to a gene. CDR1 MDHEN and CDR2 SYDVKM come from the germline V gene. On this clone: Its antigen is not identified.

Assay: immunoSEQ multiplex PCR; the TCRdb copy retains only in-frame clones and omits some. The sample lists tens of thousands of clones, 88% occurring once. The chain uses TRBV28 and TRBJ2-7; TRBD2 aligns across 9 bases. The TCR sequence derives from a woman aged 30 to 39 in good health and CMV-seronegative. The sample comprised PBMCs. DNA of the CDR3: TGTGCCAGCAGTTTACGGGGAATAGCGGGAGAGGCCTACGAGCAGTACTTC. Amino acids: CASSLRGIAGEAYEQYF.